This T cell receptor beta chain was found in a study of T cell responses to AZD1222 COVID-19 vaccine. General study findings and limits: Recipients of AZD1222 seropositive at baseline numbered only 5 to 7. Unmutated variant regions are reportedly targeted by nearly half of spike-specific TCRs.

Comments on this clone: What it recognizes is unknown.

Trimming cost V 3 bases and J 1 base, with 7 bases left between them. Germline lookup yields CDR1 MNHEY and CDR2 SMNVEV (reference sequence). The CDR3 length is 13 residues. Sequenced by immunoSEQ multiplex PCR; TCRdb stores in-frame clones only, minus some. This sample has roughly 100,000 clones, with 89% found just once. Specimen: peripheral blood, collected 28 days after the second AZD1222 dose. This receptor was obtained from an adult who received the AZD1222 COVID-19 vaccine. The chain uses TRBV27 and TRBJ2-7, with D uncertain. DNA for the CDR3: TGTGCCAGCAGTTTGGGTCAGTCCTACGAGCAGTACTTC. Encoded protein: CASSLGQSYEQYF.